This T cell receptor beta chain came from a study of shared clonotypes between healthy human individuals. The wider study: The cohort comprised a couple of women and a few men. Their ages spanned 18 to 49 years. Notes on the study in general: Donors were few, which limited the genetic and exposure-history diversity represented. Generally, estimated richness proved larger in naive subsets than it did in memory subsets.

In the sorted-subset replicate PCRs, 150 to 250 ng DNA, 25,000 to 30,000 T cell genomes, was used. The method was immunoSEQ multiplex PCR; TCRdb's version includes in-frame clones alone and lacks a portion of them. Altogether roughly 1 million clones are present, about 70% being singletons, with the ten largest covering about 1.5%. This clone was detected only a few times. Its antigen is still unknown. Germline CDR1 reads MNHEY; CDR2 reads SMNVEV (reference sequence). J was trimmed by 11 bases and V by 5 bases; bases with no gene match: 8. The length of the CDR3 is 14 residues. The V gene is TRBV27, the J gene TRBJ2-3; 12 bases are shared with TRBD1. Sample: memory CD4+ T cells sorted from blood. Subset here: CD45RA-negative fraction. This clonotype originated in a man aged 18 to 30 in good health. The CDR3 region is CASSRDRGHGGQYF. As DNA, the CDR3 is TGTGCCAGCAGTCGGGACAGGGGGCATGGCGGGCAGTATTTT.